The T cell receptor beta chain described here comes from a study of CD8 T cells in Susac syndrome (dated by TCRdb to between 2017 and 2020). For context, the study as a whole: Whether CD8+ T cell activation and differentiation in Susac syndrome was antigen driven was tested using repertoire sequencing. The study compared CD8+ T cell repertoire clonality among over ten healthy donors, roughly 14 Susac syndrome patients and some 16 multiple sclerosis patients. Findings and caveats that apply to the study as a whole: The number of individuals in the TCR sequencing and HLA analysis was acknowledged as relatively small.

About this clonotype itself: Its antigen target is currently unknown. No much larger clone is present one base from it, and per-base qualities are unavailable.

RNA was extracted with the RNeasy kit and roughly 0.5 to 1 ug was reverse transcribed using random hexamers. The immunoSEQ multiplex PCR assay, covering 54 Vbeta and 13 Jbeta segments, was used to amplify TCR beta CDR3 regions. To correct PCR amplification bias, a synthetic template baseline was used for both primer optimization and computational correction. From the authors' description of their analysis: Reads were assigned to V, D and J genes according to IMGT and analyzed in immunoSEQ Analyzer, with only productive sequences retained. Clonality was computed as one minus Shannon entropy normalized by log2 of the number of productive unique sequences. Public and private clones were assessed among the 100 most prevalent clones of each patient and control. A clone was defined as Susac-specific if it was absent from the healthy and MS cohorts, from around 960 published viral clones and from other ImmuneACCESS disease sequences. The raw public reads went through TCRdb reprocessing: fastp at Q25, MiXCR clone calling, in-frame beta chains kept. Records with the same CDR3 protein are collapsed into one entry carrying the most frequent genes and DNA. TCRdb assigned the V and J calls; the authors' analysis was not used. Counted in this sample were some 450,000 distinct CDR3 sequences; 85% to 90% of them appeared once. The ten biggest clones cover about 0.12% of the sample.

Including cysteine and phenylalanine, the CDR3 has 13 amino acids. Only the CDR3 part of the read is kept: 39 bases, read in frame from the first base. The junction carries 7 bases between V and J, which are trimmed by 0 bases and 5 bases respectively. Sequences GTSNPN (CDR1) and SVGIG (CDR2) are obtained from the germline V gene (reference sequence). High-throughput TCR beta sequencing profiled peripheral blood CD8+ and CD4+ T cells from healthy donors, Susac syndrome patients and multiple sclerosis patients. Treatment-naive patients with stable or active relapsing-remitting disease fulfilling revised McDonald criteria were used as multiple sclerosis controls. CD8+ TEMRA cells were enriched by FACS, while bulk CD8+ and CD4+ T cells were purified by magnetic negative isolation. Blood was drawn into EDTA tubes, processed within 24 hours, and PBMCs were isolated by density gradient centrifugation. PBMCs intended for TCR sequencing were frozen in liquid nitrogen and were later thawed in a 37 degrees C water bath. The sorted or isolated CD4+, CD8+ and CD8+ TEMRA cells had a purity of 90% or higher.

The clonotype was recovered from a human donor with multiple sclerosis. The rearrangement combines TRBV30 with TRBJ2-2, with no reliable assignment of the D segment. Sequencing was performed on CD8+ T cells from PBMCs. The DNA reads TGTGCCTGGAGTGTAGCCAGGACCGGGGAGCTGTTTTTT. Translated, this gives CAWSVARTGELFF.